The 27 T cell receptor beta chains presented below share a single source sample, sequenced in a study of post-analysis software for immune sequencing data (dated by TCRdb to 2015 to 2017). Paper-wide results and their limitations: Significantly higher frequencies in patients than in controls were found for several TRBV segments, including TRBV5-6, TRBV5-1 and TRBV20-1.

Antigens for these TCRs are unknown. Receptors were amplified or captured by PCR. TCRdb names Illumina HiSeq 2500 as the instrument used. To reduce PCR and sequencing biases, unique molecular identifiers were built into the TCR beta cDNA libraries. Using fastp at Q25 and MiXCR, TCRdb reprocessed the public reads and kept productive beta chains. Each entry merges the rows of one CDR3 protein and shows their most common DNA and genes. In all, the sample holds roughly 650,000 distinct CDR3 sequences, and more than 50% of those were seen once. The top ten clonotypes cover 11% of the sample. The sample comprised blood. The receptors were sampled from a girl under 10 years old with multiple sclerosis.

The chain is built from TRBV29-1 and TRBJ2-1, with 8 bases aligning to TRBD2. J was trimmed by 10 bases and V by 4 bases; bases with no gene match: 6. The CDR3 has 12 residues. The germline V gene encodes CDR1 SQVTM and CDR2 ANQGSEA. CDR3 sequence (DNA): TGCAGCGTTGTTAGCGGGGCTGGGGAGCAGTTCTTC. Encoded protein: CSVVSGAGEQFF.

The V and J genes are TRBV15 and TRBJ2-3, with D possibly being TRBD1 or TRBD2 (5 bases each). From germline, CDR1 is LNHNV and CDR2 YYDKDF (reference sequence). The ends were cut back, 5 bases at V and 5 bases at J, with 11 bases in the middle. This CDR3 is 13 amino acids long. The CDR3 here is CATSGGDIDTQYF. The CDR3 region has the DNA TGTGCCACCAGCGGGGGTGACATAGATACGCAGTATTTT.

The chain links TRBV10-3 to TRBJ2-5; TRBD1 or TRBD2 may be the D gene (6 bases each). This CDR3 contains 16 residues. Germline-derived CDR1 and CDR2 are ENHRY and SYGVKD. V lost 5 bases to trimming and J lost 4 bases, with 20 bases between them. The DNA for the CDR3 is TGTGCCATCAGTTACTCCCGGGGGCCTAGAGGAGAGACCCAGTACTTC. The encoded protein is CAISYSRGPRGETQYF.

The chain links TRBV5-1 to TRBJ2-5; 10 bases align to TRBD2. Per the germline V gene, CDR1 is SGHRS and CDR2 is YFSETQ. The CDR3 runs to 14 residues. The ends lost 7 bases at V and 11 bases at J; junction bases unmatched: 14. CDR3 region: CASWQGLAERIQYF. Written as DNA, the CDR3 is TGCGCCAGCTGGCAAGGACTAGCGGAACGGATTCAGTACTTC.

This clonotype was observed a handful of times. The chain has TRBV6-5 and TRBJ1-1, with a weak D call TRBD1 (5 bases). The V end was cut by 5 bases, the J end by 2 bases, with 9 bases between. Germline values: CDR1 MNHEY, CDR2 SVGAGI. This CDR3 comprises 13 residues. CDR3 sequence: CASSTTVNTEAFF. CDR3 in DNA: TGTGCCAGCAGTACGACAGTCAACACTGAAGCTTTCTTT.

The chain joins TRBV6-5 to TRBJ2-7, with a possible D match to TRBD1 (5 bases). The J call could be wrong; TRBJ2-5 is a better fit for the DNA end. Germline V gene lookup returns CDR1 MNHEY and CDR2 SVGAGI. The length of the CDR3 is 16 residues. In nucleotides, the CDR3 is TGTGCCACCTCAAGATGGGGCCGGAAAAGGTCGGAGACCCAGTACTTC. Translated, it gives CATSRWGRKRSETQYF.

The V and J genes are TRBV18 and TRBJ1-2, with D perhaps TRBD1 (6 bases). CDR3 length equals 11 residues. V lost 6 bases, J lost 9 bases, and 11 bases lay in between. Germline V gives CDR1 KGHSH, CDR2 LQKENI. CDR3: CASSTGRSYTF. CDR3 DNA sequence: TGTGCCAGCTCTACAGGGAGAAGCTACACCTTC.

This clonotype has more than one count but fewer than ten. The rearrangement links TRBV29-1 to TRBJ2-7; D is perhaps TRBD1 (6 bases). Per the germline V gene, CDR1 is SQVTM and CDR2 is ANQGSEA. This CDR3 spans 12 amino acids. V gave up 6 bases and J gave up 2 bases, with 11 bases separating them. The CDR3 coding sequence is TGCAGCGTAGCGACAGGTACCTACGAGCAGTACTTC. Its translation is CSVATGTYEQYF.

The gene calls are TRBV12-3 or TRBV12-4 and TRBJ2-1; D perhaps matches TRBD2 (6 bases). V was pared by 6 bases and J by 10 bases, with 22 bases between. This CDR3 is 15 amino acids long. The CDR3 DNA is TGTGCCAGCAGCTCCACCGGGACTCCGATCCTCGAGCAGTTCTTC. Encoded protein: CASSSTGTPILEQFF.

This sequence joins TRBV29-1 and TRBJ2-1, with D uncertain. This CDR3 comprises 15 residues. Germline CDR1 and CDR2: SQVTM and ANQGSEA. Trimming took off 2 bases at V and 4 bases at J, with 15 bases between the two ends. Written as DNA, the CDR3 is TGCAGCGTTGAATCGTCTAACGGGCCTTACAATGAGCAGTTCTTC. It specifies CSVESSNGPYNEQFF.

This clonotype turned up a few times. This chain joins TRBV12-3 or TRBV12-4 and TRBJ1-2, with TRBD1 as a possible D gene (6 bases). Trimming pared 6 bases from V and 7 bases from J, leaving 18 bases between. This CDR3 region has 14 residues. CDR3 nucleotides: TGTGCCAGCAGCATGGCAGGGGTGGTTGGTGGCTACACCTTC. Translating gives CASSMAGVVGGYTF.

This rearrangement joins TRBV9 to TRBJ1-5; tentatively, D is TRBD1 (5 bases). In germline, CDR1 is SGDLS, CDR2 YYNGEE. V was pared by 3 bases and J by 6 bases, with 10 bases between. The CDR3 contains 13 residues. The CDR3 bases are TGTGCCAGCAGCGAAGGGGAGCGTCAGCCCCAGCATTTT. Encoded protein: CASSEGERQPQHF.

The V gene is TRBV12-3 or TRBV12-4, the J gene TRBJ2-3, with D hard to call. V was cut by 3 bases and J by 4 bases, with 8 bases left in between. The length of the CDR3 is 13 residues. The CDR3 bases are TGTGCCAGCAGTTTCGACGAGGCAGATACGCAGTATTTT. Translation gives CASSFDEADTQYF.

V gene TRBV4-3 combines with J gene TRBJ1-1; no clear D. Trimming took 5 bases from V and 5 from J, leaving 12 bases between them. The CDR3 consists of 13 residues. Germline-derived CDR1 and CDR2 are LGHNA and YSLEER. The CDR3, as DNA: TGCGCCAGCAGCGCGGGAGAATATACTGAAGCTTTCTTT. This sequence encodes CASSAGEYTEAFF.

The genes are TRBV29-1 and TRBJ2-7, with 7 bases aligning to TRBD1. J gave up 5 bases and V 3 bases, and 7 bases lay outside the gene matches. CDR1 is SQVTM, CDR2 ANQGSEA, per germline. The CDR3 length is 13 residues. In DNA, the CDR3 is TGCAGCGTTGAGGCCATACAGGGGAACGAGCAGTACTTC. Its translation is CSVEAIQGNEQYF.

CDR3 protein: CASSPSGVDEQYF. In DNA, the CDR3 is TGTGCCAGCAGCCCCTCTGGGGTGGACGAGCAGTACTTC. This rearrangement joins TRBV7-3 to TRBJ2-7, with no clear D. The germline CDR1 and CDR2 sequences are SGHTA and FQGTGA. The CDR3 is made up of 13 amino acids. V lost 5 bases to trimming and J lost 5 bases, with 13 bases between them.

This clonotype has only a few counts. The chain is built from TRBV11-2 and TRBJ2-4; 12 positions match TRBD2. After removal of 5 bases from V and 8 bases from J, the junction contained 13 bases not matched to a gene. CDR3 length equals 17 residues. Germline values: CDR1 SGHAT, CDR2 FQNNGV. The CDR3 bases are TGTGCCAGCAGCCCCGGACTAGCGGGACCCCCACACGACATTCAGTACTTC. It encodes CASSPGLAGPPHDIQYF.

This clonotype was counted only a few times. The chain uses TRBV9 and TRBJ2-3; 7 bases are shared with TRBD2. CDR3 length: 15 amino acids. The junction had 4 bases not matched to a gene; V was cut back by 1 base and J by 2 bases. Germline loops: CDR1 SGDLS, CDR2 YYNGEE. CDR3 residues: CASSVSGGLTDTQYF. The CDR3 DNA reads TGTGCCAGCAGCGTATCGGGGGGACTCACAGATACGCAGTATTTT.

This rearrangement joins TRBV7-9 to TRBJ2-3; TRBD1 or TRBD2 may be the D gene (7 bases each). V lost 7 bases and J 0 bases, leaving 23 bases between the germline ends. Germline V lookup: CDR1 SEHNR, CDR2 FQNEAQ (reference sequence). This CDR3 has 18 amino acids. CDR3 sequence: CASTPGGEGQLSTDTQYF. CDR3 sequence (DNA): TGTGCCAGCACTCCAGGGGGGGAAGGACAATTAAGCACAGATACGCAGTATTTT.

This clonotype has only one observation. The V call is TRBV9, the J call TRBJ2-1; D unresolved. Trimming shortened V by 4 bases and J by 6 bases, and 17 bases separated the two germline ends. Per the germline V gene, CDR1 is SGDLS and CDR2 is YYNGEE. The CDR3 loop spans 15 amino acids. The CDR3 is CASSQTPRSVNEQFF. CDR3 bases: TGTGCCAGCAGCCAGACCCCTCGGTCGGTCAATGAGCAGTTCTTC.

The chain links TRBV27 to TRBJ1-1, with TRBD1 identical over 8 bases. Trimming at V came to 3 bases and at J to 10 bases, leaving 7 bases not matched to a gene. Per the germline V gene, CDR1 is MNHEY and CDR2 is SMNVEV (reference sequence). This CDR3 has 13 residues. DNA of the CDR3: TGTGCCAGCAGTTTGCTCGGACAGGGTTCAGCTTTCTTT. Its translation: CASSLLGQGSAFF.

The V and J genes are TRBV29-1 and TRBJ2-1; D possibly corresponds to TRBD2 (5 bases). CDR1 is SQVTM, CDR2 ANQGSEA, per germline. The V end was cut by 4 bases, the J end by 9 bases, with 13 bases between. The CDR3 loop spans 12 amino acids. The CDR3 DNA follows: TGCAGCGTTGCGTGGGAAGCGGCTGAGCAGTTCTTC. This codes for CSVAWEAAEQFF.

This clonotype was seen a handful of times. The J gene is TRBJ2-2, the V gene TRBV7-6, with D tentatively TRBD2 (5 bases). The V gene lost 1 base and the J gene lost 8 bases, with 11 bases spanning the gap. Germline V CDR1 and CDR2: SGHVS, FNYEAQ. The CDR3 contains 14 residues. The CDR3 region is CASSLGPRGGELFF. The DNA for the CDR3 is TGTGCCAGCAGCTTAGGGCCCAGAGGGGGGGAGCTGTTTTTT.

The rearrangement joins TRBV6-6 to TRBJ1-2; D remains ambiguous. The CDR3 contains 13 residues. CDR1 is MNHNY, CDR2 SVGAGI, per germline (reference sequence). Deletions cut 4 bases from V and 8 bases from J, with 14 bases between. CDR3 in amino acids: CASSSAGPSGYTF. In nucleotides, the CDR3 is TGTGCCAGCAGTTCTGCAGGCCCTAGCGGCTACACCTTC.

The table lists this clonotype with a few counts. The chain carries TRBV11-2 and TRBJ2-1, with 8 bases that match TRBD2. CDR1 and CDR2 (germline): SGHAT, FQNNGV. The CDR3 runs to 16 residues. V was pared by 3 bases and J by 9 bases, with 13 bases of the junction left unmatched. This CDR3 reads CASSFMGTSSIGEQFF. The CDR3 nucleotides are TGTGCCAGCAGCTTCATGGGGACTAGTAGTATTGGTGAGCAGTTCTTC.

The table lists this clonotype with a few counts. One end of the junction is discordant with germline, which a read error may explain. The chain is built from TRBV7-9 and TRBJ2-3; D gene uncertain. The CDR3 totals 13 residues. Per germline, CDR1 SEHNR and CDR2 FQNEAQ (reference sequence). The CDR3 region is CASSFPNADTQYF. CDR3 DNA: TGTGCCAGTAGCTTTCCTAACGCAGATACGCAGTATTTT.

CDR3 bases: TGCGCCAGCAGTGTGGAACATAACTATGGCTACACCTTC. This encodes CASSVEHNYGYTF. The rearrangement joins TRBV4-1 to TRBJ1-2; D is unclear. The CDR3 is made up of 13 amino acids. CDR1 and CDR2 from the germline V gene are MGHRA and YSYEKL. Trimming cost V 6 bases and J 1 base, with 9 bases left between them.